This T cell receptor (beta chain) stems from a study of blood T cell repertoires in COVID-19. The overall study: The samples span acute and convalescent COVID-19 from the United States, Italy and Spain. PBMCs, B-cell-depleted T cells, or T cells provided the cDNA or gDNA that made up the material.

Per the authors' pipeline: Counts of nucleated cells, estimated from reference gene primer amplification, were obtained. The assay was immunoSEQ multiplex PCR, and TCRdb's table has in-frame clones only and misses some. The V and J calls and the clone size are those of that table, but D and trimming were determined from the DNA. This sample has 300,000 to 350,000 clones, with 90% found just once. Seattle cases were enrolled at active infection and followed longitudinally. Germline loops: CDR1 SGHRS, CDR2 YFSETQ. CDR3 length: 14 residues. Trimming left V 4 bases short and J 5 bases short, with 15 bases between.

The sample consisted of peripheral blood. The chain employs TRBV5-1 and TRBJ2-5; the D is unclear. This sequence was found in a woman in her 40s with COVID-19, enrolled during active disease. Here the CDR3 reads CASSPGNPGETQYF. The DNA of the CDR3 is TGCGCCAGCAGCCCCGGTAACCCCGGGGAGACCCAGTACTTC.